A single sample is the source of the 14 T cell receptor beta chains below, sequenced in a study of vaccination effects on CD4 cells after COVID-19. In the ViraFEST assay, antigen-specific CD4+ clonotypes were identified by expansion after peptide-pool stimulation. The authors isolated CD4+ T cells after around 10 days of culture. Nucleocapsid antibodies stayed negative before and after vaccination, showing no earlier SARS-CoV-2 infection. Sequenced by immunoSEQ multiplex PCR; TCRdb stores in-frame clones only, minus some. In the table there are 28,000 or so clones, around 70% of which are singletons. The antigens these receptors bind are not known. The source was CD4+ T cells from PBMCs cultured with SARS-CoV-2 spike peptides, collected before COVID-19 vaccination. The receptors stem from a human donor who received a COVID-19 vaccine.

The J gene is TRBJ1-5, the V gene TRBV10-3; D is unresolved. The CDR3 has 12 amino acids. Per germline, CDR1 ENHRY and CDR2 SYGVKD. V shed 8 bases and J shed 4 bases, with 9 bases lying between them. The chain's CDR3 is CAIGRQNQPQHF. CDR3 sequence (DNA): TGTGCCATCGGGAGGCAGAATCAGCCCCAGCATTTT.

This clone appeared a few times. This chain joins TRBV4-1 and TRBJ2-5; no clear D. CDR3 length: 14 residues. The germline V and J ends were trimmed by 0 bases and 2 bases, with 7 bases remaining between them. The germline CDR1 and CDR2 sequences are MGHRA and YSYEKL. In DNA form, the CDR3 reads TGCGCCAGCAGCCAAGAACAACGGCAAGAGACCCAGTACTTC. Protein sequence: CASSQEQRQETQYF.

V and J are TRBV7-7 and TRBJ1-5; the D is unclear. The V end lost 0 bases, the J end lost 5 bases, and 5 bases lay between the germline ends. Germline lookup yields CDR1 SSHAT and CDR2 FNYEAQ (reference sequence). The CDR3 loop spans 13 amino acids. The CDR3 DNA reads as TGTGCCAGCAGCTTAGCGGTTGATCAGCCCCAGCATTTT. Translated, it gives CASSLAVDQPQHF. The full variable domain, rest sourced from reference TRBV7-7 and TRBJ1-5, is GAGVSQSPRYKVTKRGQDVTLRCDPISSHATLYWYQQALGQGPEFLTYFNYEAQPDKSGLPSDRFSAERPEGSISTLTIQRTEQRDSAMYRCASSLAVDQPQHFGDGTRLSIL.

This rearrangement joins TRBV13 to TRBJ2-1, with TRBD2 matching over 8 bases. J lost 6 bases, V lost 5 bases, and 6 bases had no gene match. The germline V gene has CDR1 PRHDT and CDR2 FYEKMQ (reference sequence). The CDR3 has 14 residues. In DNA form, the CDR3 reads TGTGCCAGCAGCGCCAGGACTAGCAGCAATGAGCAGTTCTTC. Protein sequence: CASSARTSSNEQFF.

The V call is TRBV7-9, the J call TRBJ2-1, with 10 nucleotides matching TRBD1. Per the germline V gene, CDR1 is SEHNR and CDR2 is FQNEAQ (reference sequence). V was pared by 4 bases and J by 9 bases, with 12 bases of the junction left unmatched. The CDR3 is 16 amino acids. CDR3 protein: CASSSRDRGQNSEQFF. DNA for the CDR3: TGTGCCAGCAGCTCCCGGGACAGGGGACAGAACAGTGAGCAGTTCTTC. Filled out from reference TRBV7-9 and TRBJ2-1, the complete variable domain reads DTGVSQNPRHKITKRGQNVTFRCDPISEHNRLYWYRQTLGQGPEFLTYFQNEAQLEKSRLLSDRFSAERPKGSFSTLEIQRTEQGDSAMYLCASSSRDRGQNSEQFFGPGTRLTVL.

The chain is built from TRBV5-1 and TRBJ1-4, with a weak D call TRBD1 (5 bases). Germline values: CDR1 SGHRS, CDR2 YFSETQ. This CDR3 has 15 amino acids. Deletions cut 0 bases from V and 6 bases from J, with 12 bases between. CDR3 coding DNA: TGCGCCAGCAGCTTGGCCGCCAGGGTGGATGAAAAACTGTTTTTT. Amino acid sequence: CASSLAARVDEKLFF. The full variable domain, rest sourced from reference TRBV5-1 and TRBJ1-4, is KAGVTQTPRYLIKTRGQQVTLSCSPISGHRSVSWYQQTPGQGLQFLFEYFSETQRNKGNFPGRFSGRQFSNSRSEMNVSTLELGDSALYLCASSLAARVDEKLFFGSGTQLSVL.

CDR3 nucleotide sequence: TGTGCCAGCAGTATGGGCGGGAGCGCACCGGGGGGGACCCAGTACTTC. Translation: CASSMGGSAPGGTQYF. This chain uses TRBV5-4 with TRBJ2-5, with 7 positions matching TRBD2. Germline CDR1 is SGHNT and CDR2 is YYREEE (reference sequence). V was clipped by 5 bases and J by 7 bases; unmatched bases: 17. CDR3 length: 16 residues.

This chain links TRBV4-2 with TRBJ2-7; 10 bases agree with TRBD2. The CDR3 length is 16 residues. Germline CDR1 reads LGHNA; CDR2 reads YNFKEQ. J gave up 3 bases and V 0 bases, and 5 bases lay outside the gene matches. DNA for the CDR3: TGTGCCAGCAGCCAAGATTACACTAGCGGGAACTACGAGCAGTACTTC. Its protein product is CASSQDYTSGNYEQYF.

Of note for this clone: Within the sample, other DNA sequences also encode this same CDR3. This chain connects TRBV5-4 to TRBJ2-5, with 9 bases that match TRBD1. Germline V gene sequence: CDR1 SGHNT, CDR2 YYREEE (reference sequence). The CDR3 has 14 residues. The junction had 4 bases not matched to a gene; V was cut back by 2 bases and J by 5 bases. The chain's CDR3 is CASSLQGATETQYF. The CDR3 coding sequence is TGTGCCAGCAGCTTACAGGGGGCGACGGAGACCCAGTACTTC.

This clone was counted a few times. The chain couples TRBV3-1 (or the pseudogene TRBV3-2) to TRBJ2-1; D may correspond to TRBD1 or TRBD2 (6 bases each). This CDR3 region has 14 residues. CDR1 is LGHDT and CDR2 is YNNKEL in the germline V gene (reference sequence). Trimming cost V 6 bases and J 4 bases, with 13 bases left between them. The CDR3 spells CASSPWRGYNEQFF. CDR3 in DNA: TGTGCCAGCAGTCCCTGGAGGGGGTACAATGAGCAGTTCTTC.

This chain links TRBV11-2 with TRBJ1-1, with 7 bases lining up with TRBD1. This CDR3 contains 15 residues. V lost 4 bases, J lost 4 bases, and 9 bases stayed unmatched. Per the germline V gene, CDR1 is SGHAT and CDR2 is FQNNGV. This CDR3 is CASSSIQGKGTEAFF. DNA for the CDR3: TGTGCCAGCAGCTCGATACAGGGGAAGGGCACTGAAGCTTTCTTT.

The V gene is TRBV5-1, the J gene TRBJ2-7, with TRBD2 matching over 8 bases. The CDR3 consists of 14 residues. With 3 bases clipped from V and 6 bases from J, the junction kept 8 bases outside the gene matches. Germline lookup yields CDR1 SGHRS and CDR2 YFSETQ. This chain's CDR3 is CASSSSGTSGEQYF. The CDR3 nucleotides read TGCGCCAGCAGCTCCTCCGGGACTAGTGGCGAGCAGTACTTC.

The CDR3 region has the DNA TGCGCCAGCAGTGAGTTATTGGGAACTTGGGGTGAAGCTTTCTTT. Its protein is CASSELLGTWGEAFF. The V call is TRBV10-2, the J call TRBJ1-1; D call uncertain. CDR1 and CDR2 from the germline V gene are WSHSY and SAAADI. There are 15 residues in the CDR3. V dropped 1 base and J dropped 7 bases, with 16 bases sitting between them.

The V gene is TRBV25-1, the J gene TRBJ1-5; the match to TRBD1 covers 9 bases. Trimming at V came to 4 bases and at J to 0 bases, leaving 10 bases not matched to a gene. The germline V gene encodes CDR1 MGHDK and CDR2 SYGVNS. The CDR3 has 18 amino acids. The CDR3 DNA reads TGTGCCAGCAGTGGTCCGGGACAGGGAAAACATAGCAATCAGCCCCAGCATTTT. Translation gives CASSGPGQGKHSNQPQHF.